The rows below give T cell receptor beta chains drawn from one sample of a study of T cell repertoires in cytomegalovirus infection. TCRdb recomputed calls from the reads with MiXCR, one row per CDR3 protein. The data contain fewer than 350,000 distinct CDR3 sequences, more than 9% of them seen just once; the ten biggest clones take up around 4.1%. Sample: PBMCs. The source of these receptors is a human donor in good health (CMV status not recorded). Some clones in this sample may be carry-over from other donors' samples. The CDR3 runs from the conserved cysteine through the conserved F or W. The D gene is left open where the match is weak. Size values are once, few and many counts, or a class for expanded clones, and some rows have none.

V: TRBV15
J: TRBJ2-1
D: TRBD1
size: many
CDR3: CATSKDRDRSYNEQFF
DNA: TGTGCCACCAGCAAGGACAGGGATCGGTCCTACAATGAGCAGTTCTTC

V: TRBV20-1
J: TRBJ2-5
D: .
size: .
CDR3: CSARGERQFREETQYF
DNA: TGCAGTGCTAGAGGCGAGCGACAGTTTAGGGAAGAGACCCAGTACTTC

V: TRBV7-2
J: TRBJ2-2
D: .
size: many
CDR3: CASSLGGGGNTGELFF
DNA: TGTGCCAGCAGCTTAGGTGGGGGAGGGAACACCGGGGAGCTGTTTTTT

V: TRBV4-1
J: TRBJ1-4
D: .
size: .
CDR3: CASSQLTGPQNEKLFF
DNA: TGCGCCAGCAGCCAGCTTACAGGGCCACAAAATGAAAAACTGTTTTTT

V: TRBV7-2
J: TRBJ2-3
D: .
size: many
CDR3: CASSVGGGRNPTDTQYF
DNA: TGTGCCAGCAGCGTGGGGGGCGGGAGAAACCCCACAGATACGCAGTATTTT

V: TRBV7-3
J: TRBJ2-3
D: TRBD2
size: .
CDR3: CASSLLGRDGTQYF
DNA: TGTGCCAGCAGCTTACTCGGGAGGGATGGTACGCAGTATTTT

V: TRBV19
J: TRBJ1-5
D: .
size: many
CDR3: CASSNDYPKPQHF
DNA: TGTGCCAGTAGTAACGACTATCCAAAGCCCCAGCATTTT

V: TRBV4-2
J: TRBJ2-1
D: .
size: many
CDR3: CASSQDRGDGQFF
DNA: TGTGCCAGCAGCCAAGATCGTGGGGACGGACAGTTCTTC

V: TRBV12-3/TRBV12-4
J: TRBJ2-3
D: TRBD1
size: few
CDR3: CAIADRGPTDTQYF
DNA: TGTGCCATCGCGGACAGGGGGCCTACAGATACGCAGTATTTT

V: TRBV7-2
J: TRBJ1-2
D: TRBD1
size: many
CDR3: CASSLAQGQGRAYGYTF
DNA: TGTGCCAGCAGCTTAGCGCAGGGACAGGGGCGAGCCTATGGCTACACCTTC

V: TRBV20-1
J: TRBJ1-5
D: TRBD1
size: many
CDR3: CSALQGSYNQPQHF
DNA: TGCAGTGCTTTACAGGGGTCATATAATCAGCCCCAGCATTTT

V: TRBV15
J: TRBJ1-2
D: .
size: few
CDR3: CATSREGGALGYTF
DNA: TGTGCCACCAGCAGAGAGGGGGGAGCTCTGGGCTACACCTTC

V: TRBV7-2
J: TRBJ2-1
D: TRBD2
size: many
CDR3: CASSLTGGGRYNEQFF
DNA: TGTGCCAGCAGCCTTACGGGGGGCGGGAGGTACAATGAGCAGTTCTTC

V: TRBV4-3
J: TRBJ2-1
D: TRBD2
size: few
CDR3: CASSQDQLAGPYNEQFF
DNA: TGCGCCAGCAGCCAAGATCAACTAGCGGGACCCTACAATGAGCAGTTCTTC

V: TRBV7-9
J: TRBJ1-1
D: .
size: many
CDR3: CASSLLQGMNTEAFF
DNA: TGTGCCAGCAGCTTATTGCAGGGCATGAACACTGAAGCTTTCTTT

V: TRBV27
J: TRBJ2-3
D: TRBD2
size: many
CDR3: CASGRGSHLTDTQYF
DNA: TGTGCCAGTGGCCGCGGGAGTCATCTCACAGATACGCAGTATTTT

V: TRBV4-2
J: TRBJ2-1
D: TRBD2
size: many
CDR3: CASSSGGGSSYNEQFF
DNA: TGTGCCAGCAGCTCGGGAGGAGGGAGCTCCTACAATGAGCAGTTCTTC

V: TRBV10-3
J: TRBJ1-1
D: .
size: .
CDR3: CASGGITEAFF
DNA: TGTGCCTCTGGGGGCATCACTGAAGCTTTCTTT

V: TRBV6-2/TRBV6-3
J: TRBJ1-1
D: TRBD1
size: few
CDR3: CASVYAGGNTEAFF
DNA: TGTGCCAGCGTATACGCAGGGGGCAACACTGAAGCTTTCTTT

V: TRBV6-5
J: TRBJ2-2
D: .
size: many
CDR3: CASGDRGGWTGELFF
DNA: TGTGCCAGCGGGGACCGAGGGGGATGGACCGGGGAGCTGTTTTTT

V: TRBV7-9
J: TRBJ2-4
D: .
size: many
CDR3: CASKPATLAKNIQYF
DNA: TGTGCCAGCAAACCTGCCACTTTAGCCAAAAACATTCAGTACTTC

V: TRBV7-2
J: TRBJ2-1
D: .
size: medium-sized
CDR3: CASSPWEAWTPSSYNEQFF
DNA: TGTGCCAGCAGCCCGTGGGAGGCTTGGACTCCGAGCTCCTACAATGAGCAGTTCTTC

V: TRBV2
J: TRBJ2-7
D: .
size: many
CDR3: CASSERGPLGEQYF
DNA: TGTGCCAGCAGTGAACGGGGGCCCTTGGGGGAGCAGTACTTC

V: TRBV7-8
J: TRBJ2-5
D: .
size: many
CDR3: CASSLPGRGPRQETQYF
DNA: TGTGCCAGCAGCTTACCGGGTAGGGGCCCACGACAAGAGACCCAGTACTTC

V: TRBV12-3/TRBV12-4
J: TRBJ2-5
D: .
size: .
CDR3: CASSLQGAGTQYF
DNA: TGTGCCAGCAGCCTCCAAGGCGCCGGGACCCAGTACTTC

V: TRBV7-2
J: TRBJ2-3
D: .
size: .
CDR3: CASSPNGVTDTQYF
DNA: TGTGCCAGCAGCCCTAATGGTGTGACAGATACGCAGTATTTT

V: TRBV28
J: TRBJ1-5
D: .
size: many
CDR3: CASILSGSNQPQHF
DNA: TGTGCCAGCATACTTTCAGGGAGCAATCAGCCCCAGCATTTT

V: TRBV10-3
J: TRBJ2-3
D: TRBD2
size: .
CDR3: CAISEMGAGSSDTQYF
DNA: TGTGCCATCAGTGAGATGGGAGCGGGGAGTTCAGATACGCAGTATTTT

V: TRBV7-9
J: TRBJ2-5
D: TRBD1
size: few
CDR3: CASSFNRGQTQYF
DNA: TGTGCCAGCAGCTTCAACAGGGGACAGACCCAGTACTTC

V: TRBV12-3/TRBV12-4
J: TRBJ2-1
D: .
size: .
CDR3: CASTTGNEQFF
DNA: TGTGCCAGCACCACGGGGAATGAGCAGTTCTTC

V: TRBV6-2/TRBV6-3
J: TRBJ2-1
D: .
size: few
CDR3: CASSYGDEGDEQFF
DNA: TGTGCCAGCAGTTACGGAGACGAAGGGGATGAGCAGTTCTTC

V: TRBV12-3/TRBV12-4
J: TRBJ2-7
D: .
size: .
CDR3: CASTKSWGGGALPYEQYF
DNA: TGTGCCAGCACTAAGTCCTGGGGGGGGGGGGCCCTGCCCTACGAGCAGTACTTC

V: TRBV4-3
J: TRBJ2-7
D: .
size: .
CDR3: CASSQEVAVLSYEQYF
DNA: TGCGCCAGCAGCCAAGAAGTAGCGGTCTTATCCTACGAGCAGTACTTC

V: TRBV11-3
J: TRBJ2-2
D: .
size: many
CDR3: CASSPSLETGELFF
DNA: TGTGCCAGCAGCCCGAGTCTCGAGACCGGGGAGCTGTTTTTT

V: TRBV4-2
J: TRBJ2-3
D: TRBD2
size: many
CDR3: CASSQPEGLAGETQYF
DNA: TGTGCCAGCAGCCAACCTGAGGGACTAGCGGGGGAGACGCAGTATTTT

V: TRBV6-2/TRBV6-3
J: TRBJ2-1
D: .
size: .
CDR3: CASSPFDPKGGEQFF
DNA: TGTGCCAGCAGTCCCTTCGACCCGAAGGGCGGTGAGCAGTTCTTC

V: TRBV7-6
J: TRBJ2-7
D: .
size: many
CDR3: CASSLGREISYEQYF
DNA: TGTGCCAGCAGCTTAGGCAGGGAAATATCCTACGAGCAGTACTTC

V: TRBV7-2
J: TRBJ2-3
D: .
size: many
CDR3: CASSLWGDTQYF
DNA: TGTGCCAGCAGCTTGTGGGGAGATACGCAGTATTTT

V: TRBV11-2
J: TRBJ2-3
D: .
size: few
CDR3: CASSSPRGAPDTQYF
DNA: TGTGCCAGCAGCTCCCCCCGGGGGGCCCCAGATACGCAGTATTTT

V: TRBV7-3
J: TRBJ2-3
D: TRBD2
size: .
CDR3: CASSPRLAGGSTGTQYF
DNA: TGTGCCAGCAGCCCGAGACTAGCGGGAGGTAGCACAGGTACGCAGTATTTT

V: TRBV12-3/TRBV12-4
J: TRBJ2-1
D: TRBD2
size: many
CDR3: CASSFRGLAGVFRSYNEQFF
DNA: TGTGCCAGCAGTTTTCGAGGACTAGCGGGAGTTTTTCGCTCCTACAATGAGCAGTTCTTC

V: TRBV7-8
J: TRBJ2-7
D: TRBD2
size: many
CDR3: CASSLVVQRETNEQYF
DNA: TGTGCCAGCAGCTTAGTCGTTCAGCGGGAGACCAACGAGCAGTACTTC

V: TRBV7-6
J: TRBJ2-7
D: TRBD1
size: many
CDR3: CASSSRTGGSYEQYF
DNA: TGTGCCAGCAGCTCTCGGACAGGGGGCAGCTACGAGCAGTACTTC

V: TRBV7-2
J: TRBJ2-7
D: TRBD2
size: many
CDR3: CASSFSGTTHEQYF
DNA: TGTGCCAGCAGCTTTAGCGGGACTACCCACGAGCAGTACTTC

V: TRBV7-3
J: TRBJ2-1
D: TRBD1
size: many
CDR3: CASSPTGRDSPYNEQFF
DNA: TGTGCCAGCAGCCCTACGGGCCGGGACAGTCCCTACAATGAGCAGTTCTTC

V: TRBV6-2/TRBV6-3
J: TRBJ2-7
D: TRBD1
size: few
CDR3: CASSYLGTGDAEQYF
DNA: TGTGCCAGCAGTTACCTTGGGACAGGGGACGCCGAGCAGTACTTC

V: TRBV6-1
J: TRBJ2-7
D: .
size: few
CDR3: CASSLLSGIEQYF
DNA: TGTGCCAGCAGCCTCTTATCAGGAATTGAGCAGTACTTC

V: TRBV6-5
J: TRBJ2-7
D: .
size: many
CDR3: CASSYSVSSYEQYF
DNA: TGTGCCAGCAGTTACTCGGTCAGCTCCTACGAGCAGTACTTC

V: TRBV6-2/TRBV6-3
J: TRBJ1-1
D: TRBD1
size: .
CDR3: CASSPRTGTEAFF
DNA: TGTGCCAGCAGCCCAAGGACAGGGACTGAAGCTTTCTTT

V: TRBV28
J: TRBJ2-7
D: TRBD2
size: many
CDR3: CASSSSAGGPTEQYF
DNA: TGTGCCAGCAGTTCTTCAGCGGGAGGGCCAACCGAGCAGTACTTC

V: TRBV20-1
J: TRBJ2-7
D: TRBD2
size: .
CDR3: CSARDSRLAGNEQYF
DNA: TGCAGTGCTAGAGACTCGAGACTAGCGGGGAACGAGCAGTACTTC

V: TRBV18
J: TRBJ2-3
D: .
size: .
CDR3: CASSPPFGDTQYF
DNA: TGTGCCAGCTCACCACCCTTCGGGGATACGCAGTATTTT

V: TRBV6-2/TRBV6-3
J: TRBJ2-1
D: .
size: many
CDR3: CASSYSGVLPEQFF
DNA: TGTGCCAGCAGTTACTCGGGCGTACTTCCTGAGCAGTTCTTC

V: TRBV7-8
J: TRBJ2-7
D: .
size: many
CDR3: CASSFSRQAVLYEQYF
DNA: TGTGCCAGCAGCTTCTCCCGGCAGGCAGTGTTGTACGAGCAGTACTTC

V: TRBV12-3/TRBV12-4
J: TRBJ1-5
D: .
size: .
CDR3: CASSPSLGQPQHF
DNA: TGTGCCAGCAGTCCCTCCCTGGGTCAGCCCCAGCATTTT

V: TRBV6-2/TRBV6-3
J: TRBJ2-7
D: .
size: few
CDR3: CASTQEGVHEQYF
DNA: TGTGCCAGCACCCAGGAGGGAGTCCACGAGCAGTACTTC

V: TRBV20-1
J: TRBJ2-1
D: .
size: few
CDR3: CSASGIYEQFF
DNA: TGCAGTGCGTCGGGGATCTATGAGCAGTTCTTC

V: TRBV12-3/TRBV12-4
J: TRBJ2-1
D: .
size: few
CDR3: CASSTLWILQFF
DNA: TGTGCCAGCAGCACACTTTGGATCTTGCAGTTCTTC

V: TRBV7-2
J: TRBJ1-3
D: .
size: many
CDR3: CASSLSGNTIYF
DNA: TGTGCCAGCAGCTTATCTGGAAACACCATATATTTT

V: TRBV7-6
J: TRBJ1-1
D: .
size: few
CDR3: CASSPTPTGPEGEAFF
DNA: TGTGCCAGCAGCCCCACTCCGACAGGCCCAGAGGGTGAAGCTTTCTTT